Following are 14 T cell receptor beta chains from one sample sequenced in a study of cytomegalovirus exposure and HLA in healthy donors. The PCR used 60 Vbeta and 13 Jbeta primers. The method was immunoSEQ multiplex PCR; TCRdb's version includes in-frame clones alone and lacks a portion of them. The sample includes approximately 180,000 clones, roughly four fifths of them seen just once. The sample consisted of PBMCs. The source of these receptors is a woman aged 18-30 years in good health and CMV-seropositive.

V usage is TRBV7-5 and J usage is TRBJ1-5; the table assigns TRBD1, which was not confirmed against the DNA. TRBV7-5 is described as a pseudogene. CDR3 size: 15 residues. CDR3 sequence reads: CVRSLGGQSNQPQHF. The CDR3 DNA reads TGTGTCAGAAGCTTAGGGGGACAAAGCAATCAGCCCCAGCATTTT.

This sequence joins TRBV20-1 and TRBJ2-5; D gene unclear. This CDR3 is built from 11 residues. Germline V gene lookup returns CDR1 DFQATT and CDR2 SNEGSKA (reference sequence). Deletions cut 7 bases from V and 5 bases from J, with 11 bases between. The CDR3 is CSVKTTETQYF. The CDR3 DNA follows: TGCAGTGTTAAAACCACTGAGACCCAGTACTTC.

The rearrangement links TRBV27 to TRBJ1-5; 10 bases are a match to TRBD1. This CDR3 region has 16 residues. V trimming: 4 bases; J trimming: 6 bases; junction bases outside the gene matches: 9. In germline, CDR1 is MNHEY, CDR2 SMNVEV (reference sequence). The DNA for the CDR3 is TGTGCCAGCAGTTCCACTCCCAGGACAGGGGGTCAGCCCCAGCATTTT. It yields the protein CASSSTPRTGGQPQHF.

The V gene is TRBV7-6, the J gene TRBJ1-3, with D maybe TRBD1 (5 bases). Germline V gives CDR1 SGHVS, CDR2 FNYEAQ. The V end lost 1 base, the J end lost 4 bases, and 20 bases lay between the germline ends. CDR3 length: 18 amino acids. The CDR3: CASSLGSPGGQPGNTIYF. The CDR3 nucleotides are TGTGCCAGCAGCTTAGGTTCCCCCGGGGGTCAGCCAGGAAACACCATATATTTT.

As regards this clone: Germline is not matched at one junction end, which may reflect a read error. The chain has TRBV6-5 and TRBJ2-7, with a possible D match to TRBD2 (7 bases). The CDR3 covers 12 residues. Germline CDR1 reads MNHEY; CDR2 reads SVGAGI. CDR3 residues: CASAIPGGPRNF. DNA for the CDR3: TGTGCCAGCGCCATCCCCGGGGGGCCGAGGAACTTC.

This clone occurred a few times. Here the CDR3 DNA reads TGTGCCAGCAGCCTGGACAGGGGGGGTCTTCAGCCCCAGCATTTT. Its translation is CASSLDRGGLQPQHF. The V call is TRBV7-9, the J call TRBJ1-5; 10 bases line up with TRBD1. The CDR3 runs to 15 residues. V trimming: 5 bases; J trimming: 6 bases; junction bases outside the gene matches: 7. CDR1 and CDR2 from the germline V gene are SEHNR and FQNEAQ (reference sequence).

The sample holds one count of this clone. V and J are TRBV5-8 and TRBJ1-1; D is uncertain. The germline CDR1 and CDR2 sequences are SGHTS and YDEGEE. Between the trimmed V and J ends, which lost 0 bases and 4 bases, there was a span of 7 bases. This CDR3 is 13 amino acids long. The CDR3 bases are TGTGCCAGCAGCTTGGTCGGTGTCACTGAAGCTTTCTTT. Its translation is CASSLVGVTEAFF.

The J gene is TRBJ2-2, the V gene TRBV2; 15 bases match TRBD2. V was clipped by 6 bases and J by 1 base; unmatched bases: 6. The germline CDR1 and CDR2 sequences are SNHLY and FYNNEI. This CDR3 spans 18 amino acids. The CDR3 loop is CASRRTSGGAKNTGELFF. DNA for the CDR3: TGTGCCAGCAGACGGACTAGCGGGGGGGCGAAGAACACCGGGGAGCTGTTTTTT. The entire variable domain, with the rest obtained from reference TRBV2 and TRBJ2-2, is as follows: EPEVTQTPSHQVTQMGQEVILRCVPISNHLYFYWYRQILGQKVEFLVSFYNNEISEKSEIFDDQFSVERPDGSNFTLKIRSTKLEDSAMYFCASRRTSGGAKNTGELFFGEGSRLTVL.

The chain has TRBV4-1 and TRBJ2-1; 14 bases match TRBD2. Germline values: CDR1 MGHRA, CDR2 YSYEKL. Trimming cost V 0 bases and J 9 bases; bases outside gene matches: 10. CDR3 size: 18 residues. CDR3 protein: CASSQDPMGLAGAGEQFF. The CDR3, as DNA: TGCGCCAGCAGCCAAGACCCGATGGGACTAGCGGGGGCGGGTGAGCAGTTCTTC.

This clone appeared once. This chain links TRBV4-1 with TRBJ1-6; 10 bases map to TRBD1. J was trimmed by 7 bases and V by 5 bases; bases with no gene match: 5. Germline V gives CDR1 MGHRA, CDR2 YSYEKL. The CDR3 consists of 15 residues. The CDR3 region has the DNA TGCGCCAGCAGCACCCCGGGACAGGGGAATTCACCCCTCCACTTT. It specifies CASSTPGQGNSPLHF.

This clone was picked up a small number of times. The chain recombines TRBV11-2 with TRBJ1-2; 8 bases agree with TRBD1. The CDR3 extends over 15 amino acids. From germline, CDR1 is SGHAT and CDR2 FQNNGV. V was clipped by 5 bases and J by 4 bases; unmatched bases: 9. The CDR3 coding sequence is TGTGCCAGCAGCCGAACAGGGGGTGAGGGCTATGGCTACACCTTC. This gives the protein CASSRTGGEGYGYTF.

This chain uses TRBV13 with TRBJ1-6; perhaps TRBD1 as D (5 bases). Germline assignment: CDR1 PRHDT and CDR2 FYEKMQ (reference sequence). This CDR3 is built from 14 residues. With 1 base removed from V and 10 bases from J, the gap between germline ends came to 11 bases. The CDR3 DNA is TGTGCCAGCAGCTTAGAAGGACAAGGCTCACCCCTCCACTTT. Translated: CASSLEGQGSPLHF.

This chain links TRBV4-1 with TRBJ2-1; 10 nucleotides align to TRBD2. The CDR3 length is 18 residues. V trimming: 2 bases; J trimming: 4 bases; junction bases outside the gene matches: 11. The germline CDR1 and CDR2 sequences are MGHRA and YSYEKL. The CDR3 sequence: CASSQPNVAGGRYNEQFF. CDR3 nucleotides: TGCGCCAGCAGCCAACCTAACGTAGCGGGGGGCCGTTACAATGAGCAGTTCTTC.

This clone was detected a few times. The chain recombines TRBV9 with TRBJ2-4; 7 nucleotides agree with TRBD2. With 0 bases clipped from V and 7 bases from J, the junction kept 1 base outside the gene matches. Germline V CDR1 and CDR2: SGDLS, YYNGEE. The CDR3 extends over 13 amino acids. The CDR3 DNA reads as TGTGCCAGCAGCGTAGGGGGGGGTAACATTCAGTACTTC. This sequence encodes CASSVGGGNIQYF.